The 6 T cell receptor beta chains below were found in one sample sequenced in a study of shared clonotypes between healthy human individuals. Sequencing was performed with immunoSEQ multiplex PCR; in TCRdb, only in-frame clones are kept and a portion is missing. The sample holds about 1.5 million clones; approximately 98% are singletons and the top ten take approximately 0.45%. The sequenced material came from naive CD4+ T cells sorted from blood. Subset: CD45RA+ positively selected. The receptors stem from a man aged 30 to 39 in good health.

The genes are TRBV28 and TRBJ2-1; D is possibly TRBD2 (5 bases). Trimming pared 1 base from V and 4 bases from J, leaving 14 bases between. The CDR3 totals 16 residues. Germline-derived CDR1 and CDR2 are MDHEN and SYDVKM. The CDR3 loop reads CASSLYSARLYNEQFF. The CDR3 coding sequence is TGTGCCAGCAGTTTATATTCGGCACGACTATACAATGAGCAGTTCTTC.

This clone was found once. The chain joins TRBV19 to TRBJ2-5; D gene ambiguous. V was cut by 4 bases and J by 0 bases, with 12 bases left in between. The CDR3 contains 15 residues. Per germline, CDR1 LNHDA and CDR2 SQIVND (reference sequence). In DNA form, the CDR3 reads TGTGCCAGTAGTAACCTCAAATCGTACCAAGAGACCCAGTACTTC. Amino acids: CASSNLKSYQETQYF.

This chain connects TRBV15 to TRBJ2-1; weak D call: TRBD2 (5 bases). The CDR3 totals 14 residues. Trimming stripped 0 bases from V and 8 bases from J, with 11 bases between. CDR1 is LNHNV, CDR2 YYDKDF, per germline (reference sequence). The CDR3 sequence is CATSREGSMDEQFF. CDR3 nucleotides: TGTGCCACCAGCAGAGAGGGGAGTATGGATGAGCAGTTCTTC.

Comments on this clone: The sample carries other DNA sequences with the same CDR3. The chain recombines TRBV5-4 with TRBJ2-1; D remains unclear. V lost 0 bases to trimming and J lost 0 bases, with 7 bases between them. This CDR3 has 15 amino acids. Per germline, CDR1 SGHNT and CDR2 YYREEE (reference sequence). CDR3 nucleotide sequence: TGTGCCAGCAGCTTGGAACAGAGCTCCTACAATGAGCAGTTCTTC. It encodes CASSLEQSSYNEQFF.

The V call is TRBV6-5, the J call TRBJ1-4; D uncertain. This CDR3 region has 14 residues. The ends were cut back, 6 bases at V and 8 bases at J, with 16 bases in the middle. The germline gives CDR1 MNHEY, CDR2 SVGAGI. The CDR3: CASRARPETEKLFF. Written as DNA, the CDR3 is TGTGCCAGCAGAGCCCGGCCGGAGACGGAAAAACTGTTTTTT.

This clone was seen only once. This chain joins TRBV5-4 and TRBJ2-6; D ambiguous. The germline V gene encodes CDR1 SGHNT and CDR2 YYREEE (reference sequence). The ends were cut back, 0 bases at V and 3 bases at J, with 7 bases in the middle. This CDR3 is built from 15 residues. The DNA of the CDR3 is TGTGCCAGCAGCTTGGAAGTGTTTGGGGCCAACGTCCTGACTTTC. It encodes CASSLEVFGANVLTF.